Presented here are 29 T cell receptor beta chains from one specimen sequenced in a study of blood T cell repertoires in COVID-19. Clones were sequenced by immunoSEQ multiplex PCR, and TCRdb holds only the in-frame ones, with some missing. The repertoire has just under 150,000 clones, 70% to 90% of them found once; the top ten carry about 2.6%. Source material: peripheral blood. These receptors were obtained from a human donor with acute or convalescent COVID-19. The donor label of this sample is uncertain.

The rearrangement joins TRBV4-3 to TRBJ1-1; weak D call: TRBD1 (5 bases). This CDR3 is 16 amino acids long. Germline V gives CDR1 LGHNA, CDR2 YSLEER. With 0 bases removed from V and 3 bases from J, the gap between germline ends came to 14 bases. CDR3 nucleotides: TGCGCCAGCAGCCAAGATCGTGGGGGGATTTACACTGAAGCTTTCTTT. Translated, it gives CASSQDRGGIYTEAFF.

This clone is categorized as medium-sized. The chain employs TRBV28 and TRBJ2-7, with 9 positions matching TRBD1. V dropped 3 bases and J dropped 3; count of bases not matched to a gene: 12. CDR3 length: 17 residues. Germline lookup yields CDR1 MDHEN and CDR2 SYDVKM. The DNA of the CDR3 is TGTGCCAGCAGTTTTCTCCGGGGACAGGGAGTCTTCTACGAGCAGTACTTC. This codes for CASSFLRGQGVFYEQYF.

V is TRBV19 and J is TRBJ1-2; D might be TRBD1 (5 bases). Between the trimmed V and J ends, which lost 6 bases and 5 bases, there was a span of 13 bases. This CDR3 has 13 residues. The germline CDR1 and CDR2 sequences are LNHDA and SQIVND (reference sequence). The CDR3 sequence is CASRQTGGYGYTF. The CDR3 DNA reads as TGTGCCAGTAGGCAAACAGGCGGTTATGGCTACACCTTC.

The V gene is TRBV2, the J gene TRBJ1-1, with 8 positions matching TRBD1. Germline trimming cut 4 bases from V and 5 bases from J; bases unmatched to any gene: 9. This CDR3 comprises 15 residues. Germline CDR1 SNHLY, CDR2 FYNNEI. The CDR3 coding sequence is TGTGCCAGCAGTGCCGAACAGGGGGGTTGGACTGAAGCTTTCTTT. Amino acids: CASSAEQGGWTEAFF.

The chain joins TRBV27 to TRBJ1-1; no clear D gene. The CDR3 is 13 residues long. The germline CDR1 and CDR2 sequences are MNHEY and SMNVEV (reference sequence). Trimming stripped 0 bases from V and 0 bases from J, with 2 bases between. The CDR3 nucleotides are TGTGCCAGCAGTTTATCTATGAACACTGAAGCTTTCTTT. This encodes CASSLSMNTEAFF.

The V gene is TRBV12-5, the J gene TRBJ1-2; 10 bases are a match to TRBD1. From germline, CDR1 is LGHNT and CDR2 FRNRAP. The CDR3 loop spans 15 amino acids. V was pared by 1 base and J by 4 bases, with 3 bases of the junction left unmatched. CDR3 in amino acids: CASGLGDRGSYGYTF. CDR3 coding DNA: TGTGCTAGTGGTTTGGGGGACAGGGGATCCTATGGCTACACCTTC.

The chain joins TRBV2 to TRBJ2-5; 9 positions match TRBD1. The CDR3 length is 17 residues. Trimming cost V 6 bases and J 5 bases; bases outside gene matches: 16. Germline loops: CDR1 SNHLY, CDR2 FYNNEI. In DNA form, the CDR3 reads TGTGCCAGCAGAGCCAACCCTCAGACAGGGGGGTATGAGACCCAGTACTTC. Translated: CASRANPQTGGYETQYF.

The CDR3 loop is CASSPSDSRLNQPQHF. CDR3 DNA sequence: TGTGCCAGCTCACCATCCGACAGCCGCCTCAATCAGCCCCAGCATTTT. The rearrangement links TRBV18 to TRBJ1-5, with D perhaps TRBD1 (5 bases). This CDR3 region has 16 residues. V lost 2 bases and J 3 bases, leaving 14 bases between the germline ends. Germline CDR1 KGHSH, CDR2 LQKENI.

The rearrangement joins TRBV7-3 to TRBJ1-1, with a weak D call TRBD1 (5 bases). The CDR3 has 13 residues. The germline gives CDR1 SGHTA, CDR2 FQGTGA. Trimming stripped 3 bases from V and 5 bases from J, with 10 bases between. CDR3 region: CASSFKRGTEAFF. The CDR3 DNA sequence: TGTGCCAGCAGCTTTAAAAGGGGAACTGAAGCTTTCTTT.

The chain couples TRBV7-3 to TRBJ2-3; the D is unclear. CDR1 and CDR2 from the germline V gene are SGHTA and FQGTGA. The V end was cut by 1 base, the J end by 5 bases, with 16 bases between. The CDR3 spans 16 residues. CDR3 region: CASSLMSARNGDTQYF. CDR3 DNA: TGTGCCAGCAGCTTAATGAGCGCACGGAACGGAGATACGCAGTATTTT.

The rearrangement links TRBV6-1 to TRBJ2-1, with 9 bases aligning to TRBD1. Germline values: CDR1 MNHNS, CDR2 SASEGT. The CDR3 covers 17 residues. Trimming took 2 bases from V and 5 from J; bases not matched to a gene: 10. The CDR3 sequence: CASSETGTGLKHNEQFF. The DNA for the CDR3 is TGTGCCAGCAGTGAAACCGGGACAGGGTTGAAACACAATGAGCAGTTCTTC.

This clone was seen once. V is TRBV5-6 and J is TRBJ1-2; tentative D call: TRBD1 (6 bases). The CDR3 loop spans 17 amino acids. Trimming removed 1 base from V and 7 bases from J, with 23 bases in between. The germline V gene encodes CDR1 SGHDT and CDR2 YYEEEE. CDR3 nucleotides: TGTGCCAGCAGCTTGTTTTTAGGGGGAATGGCCTTAAGTGGCTACACCTTC. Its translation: CASSLFLGGMALSGYTF.

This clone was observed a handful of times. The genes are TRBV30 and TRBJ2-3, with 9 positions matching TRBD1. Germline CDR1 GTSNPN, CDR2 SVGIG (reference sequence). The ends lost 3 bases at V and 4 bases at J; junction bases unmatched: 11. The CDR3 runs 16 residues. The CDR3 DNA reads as TGTGCCTGGAGCTCCGGGACAGGGAAAAGGGCAGATACGCAGTATTTT. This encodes CAWSSGTGKRADTQYF.

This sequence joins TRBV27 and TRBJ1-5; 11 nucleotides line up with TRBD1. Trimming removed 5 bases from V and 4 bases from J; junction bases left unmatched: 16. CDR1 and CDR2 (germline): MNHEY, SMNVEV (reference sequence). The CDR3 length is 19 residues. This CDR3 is CASSPWGTGGTLGNQPQHF. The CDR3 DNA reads TGTGCCAGCAGTCCTTGGGGGACAGGGGGTACCTTGGGTAATCAGCCCCAGCATTTT.

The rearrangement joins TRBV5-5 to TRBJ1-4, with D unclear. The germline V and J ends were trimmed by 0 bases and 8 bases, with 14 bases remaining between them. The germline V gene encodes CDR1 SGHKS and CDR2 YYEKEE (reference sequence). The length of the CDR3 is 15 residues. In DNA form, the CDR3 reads TGTGCCAGCAGCTTGGAGGTCTCCGGAGGCGAAAAACTGTTTTTT. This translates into CASSLEVSGGEKLFF.

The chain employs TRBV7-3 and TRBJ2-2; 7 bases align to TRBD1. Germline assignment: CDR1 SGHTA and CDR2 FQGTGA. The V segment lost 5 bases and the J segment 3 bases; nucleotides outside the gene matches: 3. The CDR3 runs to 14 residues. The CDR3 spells CASSRTGYTGELFF. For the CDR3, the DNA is TGTGCCAGCAGCCGGACAGGCTACACCGGGGAGCTGTTTTTT.

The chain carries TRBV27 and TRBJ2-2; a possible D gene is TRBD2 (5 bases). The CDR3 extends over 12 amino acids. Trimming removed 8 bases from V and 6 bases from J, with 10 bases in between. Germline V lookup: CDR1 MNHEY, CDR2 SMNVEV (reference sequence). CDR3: CASGLRAGELFF. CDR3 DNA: TGTGCCAGCGGCTTGAGGGCCGGGGAGCTGTTTTTT.

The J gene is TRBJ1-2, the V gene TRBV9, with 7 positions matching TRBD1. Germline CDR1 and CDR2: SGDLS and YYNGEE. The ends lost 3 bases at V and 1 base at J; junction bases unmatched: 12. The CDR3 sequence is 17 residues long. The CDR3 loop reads CASSAPEDRNRNYGYTF. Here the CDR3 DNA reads TGTGCCAGCAGCGCGCCAGAGGACAGGAATCGTAACTATGGCTACACCTTC.

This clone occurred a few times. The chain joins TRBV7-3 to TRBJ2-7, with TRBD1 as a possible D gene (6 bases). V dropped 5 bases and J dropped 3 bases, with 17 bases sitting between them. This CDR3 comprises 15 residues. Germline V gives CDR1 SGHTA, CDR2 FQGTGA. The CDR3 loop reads CASSTGPGHLYEQYF. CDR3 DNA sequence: TGTGCCAGCAGCACTGGACCGGGACACCTCTACGAGCAGTACTTC.

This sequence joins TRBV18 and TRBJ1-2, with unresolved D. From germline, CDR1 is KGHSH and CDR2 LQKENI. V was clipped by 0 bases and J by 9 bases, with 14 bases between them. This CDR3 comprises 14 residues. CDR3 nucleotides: TGTGCCAGCTCACCACCGAATGATAGAGCGAGCTACACCTTC. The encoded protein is CASSPPNDRASYTF. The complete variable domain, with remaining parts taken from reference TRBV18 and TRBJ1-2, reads NAGVMQNPRHLVRRRGQEARLRCSPMKGHSHVYWYRQLPEEGLKFMVYLQKENIIDESGMPKERFSAEFPKEGPSILRIQQVVRGDSAAYFCASSPPNDRASYTFGSGTRLTVV.

Here the CDR3 reads CAIRGQGVNTEAFF. In DNA, the CDR3 is TGTGCCATCAGAGGACAGGGTGTGAACACTGAAGCTTTCTTT. The chain links TRBV10-3 to TRBJ1-1, with TRBD1 identical over 8 bases. CDR1 and CDR2 from the germline V gene are ENHRY and SYGVKD. V shed 6 bases and J 0 bases; nucleotides not matched to a gene: 3. The CDR3 contains 14 residues.

The CDR3 loop reads CASSPDRELPQHF. The DNA of the CDR3 is TGTGCCAGCAGTCCCGACAGGGAACTGCCCCAGCATTTT. This sequence joins TRBV6-5 and TRBJ1-5; 7 bases fit TRBD1. The CDR3 is 13 amino acids. The ends lost 5 bases at V and 9 bases at J; junction bases unmatched: 7. The germline V gene has CDR1 MNHEY and CDR2 SVGAGI.

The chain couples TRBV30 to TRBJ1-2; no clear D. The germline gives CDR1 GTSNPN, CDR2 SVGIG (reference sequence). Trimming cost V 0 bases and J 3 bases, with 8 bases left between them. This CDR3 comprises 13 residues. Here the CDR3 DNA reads TGTGCCTGGAGTGTAGCAGGCTACTATGGCTACACCTTC. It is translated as CAWSVAGYYGYTF.

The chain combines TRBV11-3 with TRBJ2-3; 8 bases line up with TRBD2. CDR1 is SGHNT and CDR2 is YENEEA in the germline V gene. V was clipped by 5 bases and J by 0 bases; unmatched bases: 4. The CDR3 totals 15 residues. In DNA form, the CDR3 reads TGTGCCAGCAGCCCCTTAGCGGGGAGCACAGATACGCAGTATTTT. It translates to CASSPLAGSTDTQYF.

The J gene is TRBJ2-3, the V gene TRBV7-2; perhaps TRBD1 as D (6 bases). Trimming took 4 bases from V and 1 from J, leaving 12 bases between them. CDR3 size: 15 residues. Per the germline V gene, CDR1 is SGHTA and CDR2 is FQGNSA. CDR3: CASSWLGAGTDTQYF. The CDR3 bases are TGTGCCAGCAGCTGGTTGGGGGCTGGCACAGATACGCAGTATTTT.

CDR3 in amino acids: CASSLGLAENTGELFF. The CDR3 region has the DNA TGTGCCAGCAGCTTAGGACTAGCAGAGAACACCGGGGAGCTGTTTTTT. The gene calls are TRBV7-3 and TRBJ2-2; 8 nucleotides agree with TRBD2. Germline-derived CDR1 and CDR2 are SGHTA and FQGTGA. J gave up 1 base and V 2 bases, and 3 bases lay outside the gene matches. The CDR3 spans 16 residues.

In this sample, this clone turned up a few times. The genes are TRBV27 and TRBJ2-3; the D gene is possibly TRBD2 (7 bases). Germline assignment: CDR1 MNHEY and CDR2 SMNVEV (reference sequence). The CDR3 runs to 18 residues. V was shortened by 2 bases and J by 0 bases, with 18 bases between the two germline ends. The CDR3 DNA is TGTGCCAGCAGTTTAAGGGGGAGGGCAGAGACCAGCACAGATACGCAGTATTTT. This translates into CASSLRGRAETSTDTQYF.

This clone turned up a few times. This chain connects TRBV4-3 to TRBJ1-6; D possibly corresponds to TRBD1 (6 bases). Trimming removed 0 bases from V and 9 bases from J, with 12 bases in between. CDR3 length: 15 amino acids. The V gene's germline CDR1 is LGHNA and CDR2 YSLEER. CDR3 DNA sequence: TGCGCCAGCAGCCAAGATAGGGGGAAGGGTTCACCCCTCCACTTT. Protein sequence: CASSQDRGKGSPLHF.

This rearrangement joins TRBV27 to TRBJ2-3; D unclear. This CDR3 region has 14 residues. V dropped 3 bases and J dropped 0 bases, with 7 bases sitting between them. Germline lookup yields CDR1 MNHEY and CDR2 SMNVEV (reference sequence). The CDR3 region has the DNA TGTGCCAGCAGTTTGATGCAGAGCACAGATACGCAGTATTTT. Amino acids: CASSLMQSTDTQYF.